This section outlines one T cell receptor (beta chain) sequence together with its context. Its target is not known. This record belongs to a study of vaccination effects on CD4 cells after COVID-19. Points from the study as a whole: Late after vaccination, infection- and vaccine-induced clones showed marked clonal contraction.

Antigen-specific CD4+ T cells were expanded (with viral peptide pools) by the ViraFEST assay ahead of sequencing. Subsequent to a culture period of 10 to 11 days, CD4+ T cells were isolated. Vaccinated participants had no history of SARS-CoV-2 infection and tested negative for nucleocapsid antibodies. Each culture well received roughly 1.9 million PBMC. These cells were then cultured in IMDM with approximately 10 IU/ml IL-2 and around 10 ug/ml peptides. TCRdb's copy holds only in-frame clones and misses some; the assay was immunoSEQ multiplex PCR. The data hold over 45,000 clones, with roughly two thirds observed a single time. The CDR3 sequence is 12 residues long. V dropped 6 bases and J dropped 4; count of bases not matched to a gene: 2.

This specimen was CD4+ T cells from PBMCs cultured with SARS-CoV-2 spike peptides, taken before COVID-19 vaccination. This receptor was taken from a human donor who received a COVID-19 vaccine. The V call is TRBV12-3 or TRBV12-4, the J call TRBJ1-2, with 7 bases lining up with TRBD1. This CDR3 is CASRDRSYGYTF. CDR3 coding DNA: TGTGCCAGCAGGGACAGGAGCTATGGCTACACCTTC.